This T cell receptor beta chain derives from a study of shared clonotypes between healthy human individuals. Across the study: Those who served as donors were two women and a few men between the ages of 18 and 49.

The CDR3 runs 14 residues. Germline V gene lookup returns CDR1 MDHEN and CDR2 SYDVKM. The V gene lost 10 bases and the J gene lost 2 bases, with 15 bases spanning the gap. Overall study results and limits: In having few donors, the study represented limited genetic and exposure-history diversity. Sampling used blood alone; tissue repertoires probably differ.

The assay was immunoSEQ multiplex PCR, and TCRdb's table has in-frame clones only and misses some. The table has 450,000 to 600,000 clones, around 80% seen once; the top ten hold roughly 12%. For unsorted samples, genomic DNA was extracted from around 86 million PBMCs. As regards this clone: Its antigen is as yet unknown.

This sequence was found in a woman between 35 and 50 years old in good health. Some clones in this sample may be carry-over from other donors' samples. The sample comprised PBMCs. This chain joins TRBV28 and TRBJ2-1; a possible D gene is TRBD2 (6 bases). The CDR3 is CATRGTGAYNEQFF. The CDR3 coding sequence is TGTGCCACCAGAGGGACGGGGGCCTACAATGAGCAGTTCTTC.